This T cell receptor (beta chain) was sequenced during a study of blood T cell repertoires in COVID-19. About the research overall: Collection of acute and convalescent COVID-19 samples took place in the United States, Italy and Spain.

CDR1 is SGHDN, CDR2 FVKESK, per germline. Trimming stripped 2 bases from V and 6 bases from J, with 15 bases between. The CDR3 covers 15 residues. Source study methods: Estimation of nucleated cell counts relied on the amplification of reference gene primers. Here immunoSEQ multiplex PCR was the method, and the copy in TCRdb shows in-frame clones only, minus some. V, J and clone size are taken as reported in that table, and D and trimming were inferred from the DNA itself. The repertoire holds some 110,000 clones, with approximately 87% as singletons. The receptor comes from a man aged 50-60 years with acute or convalescent COVID-19. Sequences were obtained from peripheral blood. This chain uses TRBV14 with TRBJ2-3; perhaps TRBD1 as D (6 bases). The CDR3 here is CASSQPANRADTQYF. The CDR3 DNA reads as TGTGCCAGCAGCCAACCGGCAAACAGGGCTGATACGCAGTATTTT.